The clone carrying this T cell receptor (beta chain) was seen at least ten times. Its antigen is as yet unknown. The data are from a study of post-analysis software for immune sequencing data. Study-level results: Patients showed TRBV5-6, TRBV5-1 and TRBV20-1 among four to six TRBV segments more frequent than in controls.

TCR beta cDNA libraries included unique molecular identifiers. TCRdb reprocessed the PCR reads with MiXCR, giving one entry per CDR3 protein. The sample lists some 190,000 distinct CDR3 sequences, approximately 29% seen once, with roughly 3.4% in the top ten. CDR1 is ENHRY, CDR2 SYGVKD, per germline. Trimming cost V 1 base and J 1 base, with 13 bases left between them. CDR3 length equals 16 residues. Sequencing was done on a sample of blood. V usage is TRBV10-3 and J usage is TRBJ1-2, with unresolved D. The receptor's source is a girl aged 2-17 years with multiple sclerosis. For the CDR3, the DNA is TGTGCCATCAGTGAGTGGGAGAGAAAGGATAACTATGGCTACACCTTC. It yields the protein CAISEWERKDNYGYTF.